The subject of this entry is one TCR beta chain. Its target is not known. This sample was included in a study of Graves' ophthalmopathy and Graves' hyperthyroidism. The diagnosis combined clinical symptoms, thyroxine, TRAb, thyroid ultrasound and orbital computed tomography scans. TCR beta CDR3 regions were amplified from RNA transcripts. Amplification began with first-round RT-PCR using HTBI primers, then second-round multiplex PCR was performed. One entry per CDR3 protein results from TCRdb running MiXCR on the multiplex PCR reads. The table has almost 750,000 distinct CDR3 sequences, 40% seen once. The CDR3 extends over 18 amino acids. CDR1 and CDR2 (germline): DFQATT, SNEGSKA (reference sequence). Losses at the gene ends were 1 base for V and 0 bases for J; bases not matched to a gene: 11. Broader study findings: With about 87% sensitivity and less than 83% specificity, a 13-signature model separated ophthalmopathy from stable hyperthyroidism.

The chain has TRBV20-1 and TRBJ2-7; TRBD2 agrees at 11 bases. Sequencing was carried out using peripheral blood. This clonotype was sampled from an adult man with Graves' ophthalmopathy. The CDR3 region has the DNA TGCAGTGCTAGAGGACCAACAATGACTAGCGGGAACTCCTACGAGCAGTACTTC. It yields the protein CSARGPTMTSGNSYEQYF.